This TCR beta chain originates from a study of blood T cell repertoires in COVID-19. Method: immunoSEQ multiplex PCR; TCRdb's copy keeps in-frame clones and lacks some. The data show about 130,000 clones, with more than 75% seen just once and roughly 10% held by the top ten. Sequencing used peripheral blood. This TCR was sampled from a woman aged 70-85 years with COVID-19, enrolled during active disease.

The CDR3 loop reads CASSLTGDYQPQHF. CDR3 in DNA: TGTGCCAGCAGTCTTACAGGGGACTATCAGCCCCAGCATTTT. The chain joins TRBV28 to TRBJ1-5, with 7 bases that match TRBD1. CDR1 and CDR2 (germline): MDHEN, SYDVKM. The junction had 6 bases not matched to a gene; V was cut back by 5 bases and J by 5 bases. CDR3 length: 14 residues.